Shown below are 22 T cell receptor beta chains from a single sample sequenced in a study of OX40 agonist ivuxolimab in advanced cancers. Profiled with immunoSEQ multiplex PCR; TCRdb holds only in-frame clones, not every one. The data contain about 70,000 clones, roughly four fifths of them singletons. The sequencing used CD4+ or CD8+ T cells sorted from blood, collected in a trial of the OX40 agonist ivuxolimab. The receptor source for this set is an adult with an advanced solid tumor such as melanoma, head and neck, liver or kidney cancer.

About this clone: At one boundary the junction diverges from the germline segment, which might be a read error. The chain employs TRBV7-2 and TRBJ2-5, with unresolved D. Germline CDR1 and CDR2: SGHTA and FQGNSA. The CDR3 runs to 14 residues. CDR3: CASSLGRSQGTQYF. CDR3 DNA: TGTGCCAGCAGCTTAGGCAGGTCACAAGGGACCCAGTACTTC. Full variable domain (remainder filled in from reference TRBV7-2 and TRBJ2-5): GAGVSQSPSNKVTEKGKDVELRCDPISGHTALYWYRQSLGQGLEFLIYFQGNSAPDKSGLPSDRFSAERTGGSVSTLTIQRTQQEDSAVYLCASSLGRSQGTQYFGPGTRLLVL.

V and J are TRBV19 and TRBJ1-2, with D possibly being TRBD1 (5 bases). Germline V gene data show CDR1 as LNHDA and CDR2 as SQIVND (reference sequence). V was pared by 6 bases and J by 5 bases, with 10 bases between. The CDR3 is 12 residues long. The CDR3 reads CASSPGGYGYTF. The CDR3 DNA follows: TGTGCCAGTAGCCCTGGGGGGTATGGCTACACCTTC.

The rearrangement uses TRBV27 and TRBJ2-1; D is ambiguous. There are 14 residues in the CDR3. Germline CDR1 reads MNHEY; CDR2 reads SMNVEV (reference sequence). V lost 5 bases and J 5 bases, leaving 13 bases between the germline ends. The CDR3 DNA is TGTGCCAGCAGTCAACTACCCCCCCACAATGAGCAGTTCTTC. Protein sequence: CASSQLPPHNEQFF.

The chain uses TRBV28 and TRBJ2-3; possibly TRBD1 for D (6 bases). V gave up 4 bases and J gave up 1 base, with 12 bases separating them. There are 15 residues in the CDR3. Germline CDR1 and CDR2: MDHEN and SYDVKM. This CDR3 reads CASSSGVKGTDTQYF. CDR3 DNA: TGTGCCAGCAGTTCAGGGGTTAAGGGCACAGATACGCAGTATTTT. The full variable domain, its missing parts supplied by reference TRBV28 and TRBJ2-3, is DVKVTQSSRYLVKRTGEKVFLECVQDMDHENMFWYRQDPGLGLRLIYFSYDVKMKEKGDIPEGYSVSREKKERFSLILESASTNQTSMYLCASSSGVKGTDTQYFGPGTRLTVL.

CDR3 protein: CASSLGTGASYEQYF. Written as DNA, the CDR3 is TGTGCCAGCAGCCTCGGGACAGGGGCCTCCTACGAGCAGTACTTC. The rearrangement joins TRBV5-4 to TRBJ2-7; 10 nucleotides agree with TRBD1. Per the germline V gene, CDR1 is SGHNT and CDR2 is YYREEE (reference sequence). V dropped 4 bases and J dropped 0; count of bases not matched to a gene: 4. CDR3 length equals 15 residues. The variable domain in full, completed from reference TRBV5-4 and TRBJ2-7, reads ETGVTQSPTHLIKTRGQQVTLRCSSQSGHNTVSWYQQALGQGPQFIFQYYREEENGRGNFPPRFSGLQFPNYSSELNVNALELDDSALYLCASSLGTGASYEQYFGPGTRLTVT.

This rearrangement joins TRBV2 to TRBJ2-2; D may be TRBD2 (5 bases). The ends were cut back, 6 bases at V and 1 base at J, with 15 bases in the middle. The CDR3 consists of 16 residues. Germline V CDR1 and CDR2: SNHLY, FYNNEI. CDR3 sequence (DNA): TGTGCCAGCAGGAAGATCGGACGGGAGAACACCGGGGAGCTGTTTTTT. It yields the protein CASRKIGRENTGELFF.

This chain uses TRBV11-3 with TRBJ2-5; the D gene could be TRBD1 or TRBD2 (5 bases each). This CDR3 comprises 16 residues. In germline, CDR1 is SGHNT, CDR2 YENEEA. Trimming took off 4 bases at V and 7 bases at J, with 22 bases between the two ends. As DNA, the CDR3 is TGTGCCAGCAGCTCCCGGGCGCGGTGGGTGAGGGGGACCCAGTACTTC. This sequence encodes CASSSRARWVRGTQYF.

Only one count was recorded for this clone. J is TRBJ1-2 and V is TRBV28; TRBD1 is a possible D gene (6 bases). The CDR3 spans 16 residues. The V gene's germline CDR1 is MDHEN and CDR2 SYDVKM. The germline V and J ends were trimmed by 2 bases and 8 bases, with 21 bases remaining between them. The CDR3 loop reads CASSLIGGGLPGGYTF. The CDR3 DNA reads as TGTGCCAGCAGTTTAATTGGGGGCGGACTTCCGGGAGGCTACACCTTC.

The chain uses TRBV6-6 and TRBJ1-1, with D uncertain. Deletions cut 4 bases from V and 6 bases from J, with 9 bases between. From germline, CDR1 is MNHNY and CDR2 SVGAGI (reference sequence). There are 12 residues in the CDR3. This CDR3 reads CASSFRVAEAFF. CDR3 bases: TGTGCCAGCAGTTTCCGGGTCGCTGAAGCTTTCTTT.

This rearrangement joins TRBV5-1 to TRBJ2-1; 12 bases are shared with TRBD2. The CDR3 length is 19 residues. Germline lookup yields CDR1 SGHRS and CDR2 YFSETQ. J gave up 0 bases and V 4 bases, and 11 bases lay outside the gene matches. CDR3 amino acids: CASSHPGLAGPSSYNEQFF. DNA of the CDR3: TGCGCCAGCAGCCACCCCGGACTAGCGGGGCCGAGCTCCTACAATGAGCAGTTCTTC.

This chain connects TRBV7-9 to TRBJ2-7; no definite D call. CDR3 size: 13 residues. Germline assignment: CDR1 SEHNR and CDR2 FQNEAQ (reference sequence). V was trimmed by 0 bases and J by 9 bases, leaving 12 bases between them. The CDR3 nucleotides read TGTGCCAGCAGCTTAGCAGAAGACATCGGGCAGTACTTC. Amino acids: CASSLAEDIGQYF. Based on the CDR3 plus reference TRBV7-9 and TRBJ2-7, the full variable domain is DTGVSQNPRHKITKRGQNVTFRCDPISEHNRLYWYRQTLGQGPEFLTYFQNEAQLEKSRLLSDRFSAERPKGSFSTLEIQRTEQGDSAMYLCASSLAEDIGQYFGPGTRLTVT.

The rearrangement uses TRBV21-1 and TRBJ1-1. TRBV21-1 represents a pseudogene. This CDR3 comprises 18 residues. CDR3 coding DNA: TGTGCCAGCAGCAAATTAACGGGAATCTTTACATTGAACACTGAAGCTTTCTTT. As protein: CASSKLTGIFTLNTEAFF.

The rearrangement uses TRBV4-2 and TRBJ2-5; no reliable D call. V was pared by 4 bases and J by 5 bases, with 20 bases between. The CDR3 loop spans 16 amino acids. In germline, CDR1 is LGHNA, CDR2 YNFKEQ. The CDR3 region is CASSPRVGGLTETQYF. CDR3 in DNA: TGTGCCAGCAGCCCCCGAGTAGGTGGCCTTACGGAGACCCAGTACTTC.

V gene TRBV19 combines with J gene TRBJ2-5; 10 nucleotides match TRBD2. The CDR3 extends over 15 amino acids. V lost 4 bases, J lost 0 bases, and 2 bases stayed unmatched. The germline CDR1 and CDR2 sequences are LNHDA and SQIVND (reference sequence). Written as DNA, the CDR3 is TGTGCCAGTAGTAAGCGGGAGGGATACCAAGAGACCCAGTACTTC. Translated: CASSKREGYQETQYF.

The chain employs TRBV5-1 and TRBJ2-1; 10 bases are a match to TRBD2. The CDR3 is made up of 16 amino acids. V was clipped by 4 bases and J by 5 bases; unmatched bases: 9. Germline-derived CDR1 and CDR2 are SGHRS and YFSETQ. DNA of the CDR3: TGCGCCAGCAGCACTCTACCGGGACTAGCGAACAATGAGCAGTTCTTC. Its protein product is CASSTLPGLANNEQFF.

The count of this clone is one. The genes are TRBV7-8 and TRBJ1-1; a weak D match, TRBD1 (5 bases). V was trimmed by 2 bases and J by 0 bases, leaving 7 bases between them. The CDR3 contains 14 residues. Germline assignment: CDR1 SGHVS and CDR2 FQNEAQ. The CDR3 spells CASSLRGMNTEAFF. CDR3 bases: TGTGCCAGCAGCTTAAGGGGAATGAACACTGAAGCTTTCTTT.

J is TRBJ2-7 and V is TRBV18; 9 bases line up with TRBD1. After removal of 4 bases from V and 3 bases from J, the junction contained 4 bases not matched to a gene. The CDR3 extends over 14 amino acids. Germline lookup yields CDR1 KGHSH and CDR2 LQKENI. In DNA form, the CDR3 reads TGTGCCAGCTCACTTATGGACAGGGGCTACGAGCAGTACTTC. Protein: CASSLMDRGYEQYF.

V usage is TRBV5-1 and J usage is TRBJ2-3; the D gene could be TRBD1 or TRBD2 (6 bases each). CDR3 length equals 17 residues. Trimming took off 3 bases at V and 1 base at J, with 18 bases between the two ends. Germline loops: CDR1 SGHRS, CDR2 YFSETQ. As DNA, the CDR3 is TGCGCCAGCAGCTCCTCATTAGGGGGGAGAGGCACAGATACGCAGTATTTT. As protein: CASSSSLGGRGTDTQYF.

This clone has just one count. This chain connects TRBV28 to TRBJ2-2; possibly TRBD2 for D (6 bases). The CDR3 consists of 15 residues. V lost 5 bases, J lost 2 bases, and 12 bases lay in between. Germline CDR1 MDHEN, CDR2 SYDVKM. The CDR3 protein is CASSPPGLNTGELFF. CDR3 DNA sequence: TGTGCCAGCAGTCCCCCGGGACTCAACACCGGGGAGCTGTTTTTT.

The chain combines TRBV5-4 with TRBJ2-7, with TRBD1 as a possible D gene (6 bases). The CDR3 covers 16 residues. Germline V gene sequence: CDR1 SGHNT, CDR2 YYREEE (reference sequence). The V and J ends lost 3 bases and 3 bases respectively, with 19 bases between them. The CDR3 DNA is TGTGCCAGCAGCTCCGGGACGGACCTGACAGGCTACGAGCAGTACTTC. This encodes CASSSGTDLTGYEQYF.

This CDR3 is CASSITGGWGQFF. The CDR3 coding sequence is TGTGCCAGTAGTATAACAGGGGGCTGGGGGCAGTTCTTC. This chain uses TRBV19 with TRBJ2-1; 9 bases match TRBD1. With 2 bases clipped from V and 12 bases from J, the junction kept 5 bases outside the gene matches. CDR3 size: 13 residues. Germline V gives CDR1 LNHDA, CDR2 SQIVND (reference sequence).

The chain recombines TRBV11-2 with TRBJ1-2, with D possibly TRBD1 on 5 matching bases. Germline CDR1 is SGHAT and CDR2 is FQNNGV. Trimming removed 5 bases from V and 4 bases from J, with 11 bases in between. This CDR3 has 13 amino acids. CDR3 sequence (DNA): TGTGCCAGCAGCAAAAGGGGCAGCTATGGCTACACCTTC. It codes for CASSKRGSYGYTF.